This T cell receptor beta chain was identified in a study of blood T cells in healthy people across ages. Study-level findings and limits: Fewer expanded clones and more diversity marked long-lived versus aged donors.

Deletions cut 6 bases from V and 7 bases from J, with 19 bases between. The CDR3 has 15 residues. PBMCs, at least 7 million per sample, were isolated. This clonotype has just a few counts. Its target is unknown. A sample-barcoded 5' primer and a J-beta primer mix were used in a second PCR of roughly 6 to 11 cycles. Each cDNA molecule carried a tag from a template-switch adaptor that contained 12 random nucleotides. TCRdb ran MiXCR on the 5' RACE reads and lists one entry per CDR3 protein. The sample lists about 1.1 million distinct CDR3 sequences; around two fifths were seen once. The TCR was taken from a man between 18 and 35 years old in good health. The V call is TRBV12-3 or TRBV12-4, the J call TRBJ2-1; a weak D match, TRBD2 (7 bases). Sequencing was carried out using blood. The DNA for the CDR3 is TGTGCCAGCAGCCCCGGCGGGGGCGGAGGGAATGAGCAGTTCTTC. Translating it yields CASSPGGGGGNEQFF.